Below are 31 T cell receptor beta chains sequenced from a single sample in a study of shared clonotypes between healthy human individuals (dated by TCRdb to the early 2020s). Receptor amplification or capture employed the immunoSEQ multiplex PCR assay. Not all clones reach the TCRdb copy of this immuneACCESS table, which keeps in-frame sequences only. Checked studies attribute under half of the gap to unresolved V genes and leave the rest unexplained. The table for this sample lists about 1.1 million clones; approximately 78% of them were counted only once. Of the sample, roughly 0.57% is held by the ten largest clones. The sequenced sample consisted of memory CD4+ T cells from PBMCs. Explained via the paper, the cell subset or site label denotes: CD45RA-negative fraction. The receptors originated from a man between 18 and 35 years old in good health. Some clones in this sample may be carry-over from other donors' samples.

The chain uses TRBV5-1 and TRBJ2-2; D is unclear. There are 16 residues in the CDR3. From germline, CDR1 is SGHRS and CDR2 YFSETQ. Trimming took 6 bases from V and 0 from J, leaving 15 bases between them. As DNA, the CDR3 is TGCGCCAGCACCCCACGGGTAGGAGCGAACACCGGGGAGCTGTTTTTT. Amino acids: CASTPRVGANTGELFF.

Comment on this clone: The same CDR3 arises from other DNA sequences in this sample as well. V and J are TRBV5-1 and TRBJ2-1; 7 positions agree with TRBD1. The CDR3 has 15 residues. Germline V gives CDR1 SGHRS, CDR2 YFSETQ. The V segment lost 0 bases and the J segment 2 bases; nucleotides outside the gene matches: 2. The CDR3 DNA reads TGCGCCAGCAGCTTGGAAGGGGGCACCTACAATGAGCAGTTCTTC. Translating gives CASSLEGGTYNEQFF.

V and J are TRBV9 and TRBJ1-3, with 7 bases identical to TRBD1. CDR1 and CDR2 (germline): SGDLS, YYNGEE. This CDR3 is built from 17 residues. The V gene end was trimmed by 1 base and the J gene end by 0 bases; junction bases not matched to a gene: 7. In nucleotides, the CDR3 is TGTGCCAGCAGCGTACTTGGACAGGCGTACTCTGGAAACACCATATATTTT. This translates into CASSVLGQAYSGNTIYF.

A remark on this clone: This is likely an artifact of a read error, given a far larger clone one base away. The chain recombines TRBV30 with TRBJ1-1; 7 bases are a match to TRBD1. The CDR3 covers 14 residues. Germline loops: CDR1 GTSNPN, CDR2 SVGIG (reference sequence). The CDR3 bases are TGTGCCTGGGACAGACAGGGAATTAACACTGAAGCTTCCTTT. It specifies CAWDRQGINTEASF. The full variable domain, its missing parts supplied by reference TRBV30 and TRBJ1-1, is SQTIHQWPATLVQPVGSPLSLECTVEGTSNPNLYWYRQAAGRGLQLLFYSVGIGQISSEVPQNLSASRPQDRQFILSSKKLLLSDSGFYLCAWDRQGINTEASFGQGTRLTVV.

The CDR3 loop is CASSRDRMSTDTQYF. The CDR3 coding sequence is TGTGCCAGCAGCCGGGACAGGATGAGCACAGATACGCAGTATTTT. V is TRBV5-4 and J is TRBJ2-3; 8 bases align to TRBD1. The trim removed 4 bases at V and 0 bases at J, leaving 4 bases unmatched. This CDR3 has 15 amino acids. CDR1 is SGHNT, CDR2 YYREEE, per germline (reference sequence).

The rearrangement uses TRBV7-2 and TRBJ2-1, with 9 positions matching TRBD2. V shed 1 base and J 4 bases; nucleotides not matched to a gene: 8. Germline assignment: CDR1 SGHTA and CDR2 FQGNSA. This CDR3 spans 17 amino acids. The CDR3 nucleotides read TGTGCCAGCAGCTTAGGACCCGCGGGAGGGAATTACAATGAGCAGTTCTTC. This sequence encodes CASSLGPAGGNYNEQFF.

Note on this clone: In the same sample, other DNA sequences code for this CDR3. The chain couples TRBV28 to TRBJ2-7; TRBD2 aligns across 13 bases. This CDR3 is 15 amino acids long. With V trimmed by 6 bases and J by 2 bases, 4 bases remained unmatched. CDR1 and CDR2 from the germline V gene are MDHEN and SYDVKM. DNA of the CDR3: TGTGCCAGCAGCCCGGGACTAGCGGGGACCTACGAGCAGTACTTC. Translation gives CASSPGLAGTYEQYF.

This clone was recorded once. CDR3 region: CSGEGTQTQYF. DNA for the CDR3: TGCAGTGGGGAGGGGACTCAGACCCAGTACTTC. The chain uses TRBV20-1 and TRBJ2-5; 7 bases are shared with TRBD2. Germline V gives CDR1 DFQATT, CDR2 SNEGSKA (reference sequence). The trim removed 7 bases at V and 6 bases at J, leaving 5 bases unmatched. This CDR3 has 11 residues.

This clone was detected a few times. This clone may be a read error of a much larger clone one base away. The same CDR3 is also encoded by other DNA sequences in this sample. CDR3 loop: CASSPPSGANVLTF. CDR3 nucleotides: TGCGCCAGCAGCCCCCCCTCTGGGGCCAACGTCCTGACTTTC. The genes are TRBV5-1 and TRBJ2-6; D unresolved. CDR3 length: 14 residues. Germline CDR1 and CDR2: SGHRS and YFSETQ. V lost 4 bases, J lost 0 bases, and 5 bases lay in between.

The chain uses TRBV5-1 and TRBJ2-7, with 12 bases that match TRBD2. Germline V lookup: CDR1 SGHRS, CDR2 YFSETQ. The CDR3 has 16 amino acids. After removal of 4 bases from V and 3 bases from J, the junction contained 8 bases not matched to a gene. In DNA, the CDR3 is TGCGCCAGCAGCGGACTAGCGGGACCCTATAACTACGAGCAGTACTTC. It yields the protein CASSGLAGPYNYEQYF. The whole variable domain, remainder taken from reference TRBV5-1 and TRBJ2-7, is KAGVTQTPRYLIKTRGQQVTLSCSPISGHRSVSWYQQTPGQGLQFLFEYFSETQRNKGNFPGRFSGRQFSNSRSEMNVSTLELGDSALYLCASSGLAGPYNYEQYFGPGTRLTVT.

The chain joins TRBV29-1 to TRBJ1-2; no clear D gene. Trimming cost V 1 base and J 6 bases, with 9 bases left between them. The CDR3 is 12 amino acids. Germline V gene data show CDR1 as SQVTM and CDR2 as ANQGSEA. CDR3 nucleotide sequence: TGCAGCGTTGAAGGTATTCGGGATGGCTACACCTTC. Amino acids: CSVEGIRDGYTF. Filled out from reference TRBV29-1 and TRBJ1-2, the complete variable domain reads SAVISQKPSRDICQRGTSLTIQCQVDSQVTMMFWYRQQPGQSLTLIATANQGSEATYESGFVIDKFPISRPNLTFSTLTVSNMSPEDSSIYLCSVEGIRDGYTFGSGTRLTVV.

This chain uses TRBV6-1 with TRBJ2-7; D gene uncertain. Germline loops: CDR1 MNHNS, CDR2 SASEGT. Deletions cut 8 bases from V and 2 bases from J, with 16 bases between. This CDR3 has 14 residues. This CDR3 is CASDREALTYEQYF. CDR3 nucleotides: TGTGCCAGCGACCGTGAGGCGCTTACCTACGAGCAGTACTTC.

Of note for this clone: This specimen includes other DNA sequences encoding the same CDR3. The CDR3 nucleotides are TGTGCCAGTAGTATATGGGGATTGAGCAATCAGCCCCAGCATTTT. As protein: CASSIWGLSNQPQHF. The V gene is TRBV19, the J gene TRBJ1-5; D unclear. The CDR3 runs to 15 residues. Per germline, CDR1 LNHDA and CDR2 SQIVND (reference sequence). V was trimmed by 2 bases and J by 1 base, leaving 9 bases between them.

The rearrangement joins TRBV30 to TRBJ2-1, with 12 bases identical to TRBD2. CDR3 size: 14 residues. V shed 8 bases and J 6 bases; nucleotides not matched to a gene: 8. Germline assignment: CDR1 GTSNPN and CDR2 SVGIG (reference sequence). This CDR3 reads CAGDSSGRANEQFF. CDR3 coding DNA: TGTGCCGGGGACTCTAGCGGGAGGGCCAATGAGCAGTTCTTC.

The chain recombines TRBV5-1 with TRBJ1-2, with D perhaps TRBD1 (5 bases). V was cut by 1 base and J by 4 bases, with 8 bases left in between. The CDR3 has 13 amino acids. Germline values: CDR1 SGHRS, CDR2 YFSETQ. The DNA for the CDR3 is TGCGCCAGCAGCTTGCCAGGGAGCTATGGCTACACCTTC. This codes for CASSLPGSYGYTF.

This sequence joins TRBV28 and TRBJ2-2; 7 bases fit TRBD1. The germline V gene encodes CDR1 MDHEN and CDR2 SYDVKM. J lost 1 base, V lost 5 bases, and 7 bases had no gene match. The CDR3 is made up of 16 amino acids. The CDR3 DNA reads TGTGCCAGCAGTGTCACCGGGACAGTGAACACCGGGGAGCTGTTTTTT. Its translation is CASSVTGTVNTGELFF.

The chain combines TRBV5-1 with TRBJ1-2; D is possibly TRBD1 (6 bases). The V end lost 4 bases, the J end lost 0 bases, and 13 bases lay between the germline ends. The CDR3 totals 15 residues. Per germline, CDR1 SGHRS and CDR2 YFSETQ. The CDR3 protein is CASSPRQATNYGYTF. CDR3 coding DNA: TGCGCCAGCAGCCCACGACAGGCGACTAACTATGGCTACACCTTC.

The J gene is TRBJ1-2, the V gene TRBV2; 7 bases are a match to TRBD1. Germline CDR1 and CDR2: SNHLY and FYNNEI. The trim removed 2 bases at V and 8 bases at J, leaving 5 bases unmatched. The CDR3 sequence is 13 residues long. The CDR3 region is CASSERGQQGYTF. CDR3 bases: TGTGCCAGCAGTGAAAGGGGACAGCAAGGCTACACCTTC.

The chain combines TRBV30 with TRBJ2-5; 10 bases are a match to TRBD1. The CDR3 spans 14 residues. J was trimmed by 5 bases and V by 5 bases; bases with no gene match: 8. Germline V gene lookup returns CDR1 GTSNPN and CDR2 SVGIG (reference sequence). DNA of the CDR3: TGTGCCTGGGCCGGATGGGACAGGGGTGAGACCCAGTACTTC. Protein sequence: CAWAGWDRGETQYF.

This clone was seen only once. The chain employs TRBV2 and TRBJ1-1; 8 bases line up with TRBD1. Germline V gene lookup returns CDR1 SNHLY and CDR2 FYNNEI. Trimming cost V 6 bases and J 5 bases; bases outside gene matches: 11. The CDR3 totals 15 residues. The CDR3 coding sequence is TGTGCCAGCAGGCGACAGTCAACAGGGGGAACTGAAGCTTTCTTT. It is translated as CASRRQSTGGTEAFF.

This rearrangement joins TRBV30 to TRBJ1-6; unclear D gene. CDR1 is GTSNPN and CDR2 is SVGIG in the germline V gene (reference sequence). V lost 5 bases and J 7 bases, leaving 12 bases between the germline ends. The CDR3 runs to 13 residues. The CDR3 coding sequence is TGTGCCTGGGGAGGAAATGGGAATTCACCCCTCCACTTT. Amino acids: CAWGGNGNSPLHF.

J is TRBJ2-7 and V is TRBV6-5; D not resolved. Germline assignment: CDR1 MNHEY and CDR2 SVGAGI. The CDR3 runs to 16 residues. V lost 2 bases to trimming and J lost 0 bases, with 14 bases between them. The DNA of the CDR3 is TGTGCCAGCAGTTACATCCCGTCCTCTGCCTCCTACGAGCAGTACTTC. Translation: CASSYIPSSASYEQYF.

The V call is TRBV9, the J call TRBJ2-2; tentatively, D is TRBD2 (5 bases). CDR1 and CDR2 (germline): SGDLS, YYNGEE. Trimming cost V 6 bases and J 6 bases, with 18 bases left between them. The CDR3 covers 15 residues. CDR3 protein: CASTFSGVEPGELFF. The CDR3 nucleotides read TGTGCCAGCACCTTCTCCGGGGTTGAGCCCGGGGAGCTGTTTTTT. Full variable domain (outside the CDR3, taken from reference TRBV9 and TRBJ2-2): DSGVTQTPKHLITATGQRVTLRCSPRSGDLSVYWYQQSLDQGLQFLIQYYNGEERAKGNILERFSAQQFPDLHSELNLSSLELGDSALYFCASTFSGVEPGELFFGEGSRLTVL.

The rearrangement uses TRBV9 and TRBJ1-4; a possible D gene is TRBD1 (6 bases). This CDR3 has 16 amino acids. Germline values: CDR1 SGDLS, CDR2 YYNGEE. Trimming took 2 bases from V and 8 from J, leaving 19 bases between them. The CDR3 loop is CASSVTPLRGGEKLFF. In nucleotides, the CDR3 is TGTGCCAGCAGCGTCACCCCTCTCCGAGGGGGGGAAAAACTGTTTTTT.

V and J are TRBV28 and TRBJ2-5; 11 positions match TRBD2. Trimming removed 7 bases from V and 5 bases from J; junction bases left unmatched: 12. Germline V CDR1 and CDR2: MDHEN, SYDVKM. The CDR3 contains 16 residues. DNA of the CDR3: TGTGCCAGCAAGAGTAGCGGGAGGGCCGGACTTGAGACCCAGTACTTC. Amino acids: CASKSSGRAGLETQYF.

The chain carries TRBV5-4 and TRBJ2-1; TRBD1 might be the D (6 bases). With 2 bases removed from V and 10 bases from J, the gap between germline ends came to 19 bases. The CDR3 has 15 residues. From germline, CDR1 is SGHNT and CDR2 YYREEE (reference sequence). The CDR3 nucleotides are TGTGCCAGCAGCTTTTCCTCCCAGGGGAGAAGCGAGCAGTTCTTC. The encoded protein is CASSFSSQGRSEQFF.

V is TRBV6-5 and J is TRBJ2-7; the match to TRBD1 covers 10 bases. Germline trimming cut 7 bases from V and 5 bases from J; bases unmatched to any gene: 11. The CDR3 is made up of 15 amino acids. The germline V gene has CDR1 MNHEY and CDR2 SVGAGI. For the CDR3, the DNA is TGTGCCAGCATCGAAAGGACAGGGGGGCGAAACGAGCAGTACTTC. Translated: CASIERTGGRNEQYF.

The genes are TRBV2 and TRBJ1-3; D possibly corresponds to TRBD1 (6 bases). Deletions cut 8 bases from V and 2 bases from J, with 16 bases between. The CDR3 extends over 15 amino acids. Germline-derived CDR1 and CDR2 are SNHLY and FYNNEI. The CDR3, as DNA: TGTGCCAGCGGCCGGGACCCAGGGGCTGGAAACACCATATATTTT. This encodes CASGRDPGAGNTIYF.

The sample holds one count of this clone. The V call is TRBV4-3, the J call TRBJ1-5; D gene ambiguous. V was trimmed by 0 bases and J by 5 bases, leaving 8 bases between them. CDR1 is LGHNA and CDR2 is YSLEER in the germline V gene. This CDR3 has 14 amino acids. The CDR3 is CASSQEMRDQPQHF. The DNA of the CDR3 is TGCGCCAGCAGCCAAGAAATGAGGGATCAGCCCCAGCATTTT.

This rearrangement joins TRBV30 to TRBJ1-2; 10 nucleotides match TRBD1. Germline V lookup: CDR1 GTSNPN, CDR2 SVGIG (reference sequence). Losses at the gene ends were 2 bases for V and 4 bases for J; bases not matched to a gene: 7. The CDR3 covers 15 residues. The CDR3 region has the DNA TGTGCCTGGAGTCCATTCCGGACAGGGGGCTATGGCTACACCTTC. It specifies CAWSPFRTGGYGYTF.

A note on this clone: Distinct nucleotide sequences in the sample also encode this CDR3. The chain recombines TRBV9 with TRBJ1-2; D is uncertain. V was clipped by 0 bases and J by 2 bases, with 8 bases between them. Germline loops: CDR1 SGDLS, CDR2 YYNGEE. The CDR3 extends over 14 amino acids. The CDR3 coding sequence is TGTGCCAGCAGCGTAGGCCCGGCCAACTATGGCTACACCTTC. This gives the protein CASSVGPANYGYTF.